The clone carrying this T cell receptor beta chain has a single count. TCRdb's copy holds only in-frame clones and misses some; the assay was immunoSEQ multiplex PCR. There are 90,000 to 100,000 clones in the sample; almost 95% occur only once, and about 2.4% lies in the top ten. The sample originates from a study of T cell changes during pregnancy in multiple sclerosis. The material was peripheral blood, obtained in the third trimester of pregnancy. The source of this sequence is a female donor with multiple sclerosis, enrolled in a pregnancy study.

The CDR3 region has the DNA TGTGCCAGTAGTATAGGTCTAGCGGGCCCCACAGATACGCAGTATTTT. Translating gives CASSIGLAGPTDTQYF. V usage is TRBV19 and J usage is TRBJ2-3, with 8 bases that match TRBD2. V was clipped by 1 base and J by 2 bases; unmatched bases: 5. This CDR3 spans 16 amino acids. Germline-derived CDR1 and CDR2 are LNHDA and SQIVND (reference sequence). Variable domain in full (rest from reference TRBV19 and TRBJ2-3): DGGITQSPKYLFRKEGQNVTLSCEQNLNHDAMYWYRQDPGQGLRLIYYSQIVNDFQKGDIAEGYSVSREKKESFPLTVTSAQKNPTAFYLCASSIGLAGPTDTQYFGPGTRLTVL.